A single sample gave rise to the 15 T cell receptor beta chains below, sequenced in a study of blood T cell repertoires in COVID-19. TCRdb's copy holds only in-frame clones and misses some; the assay was immunoSEQ multiplex PCR. The sample has some 33,000 clones, almost 85% seen once. Sequenced material: peripheral blood. The receptors originated from a man between 60 and 75 years old with active COVID-19.

This clone was recorded only once. V and J are TRBV5-1 and TRBJ1-3; D is perhaps TRBD1 (6 bases). There are 16 residues in the CDR3. Germline CDR1 reads SGHRS; CDR2 reads YFSETQ. V was pared by 2 bases and J by 0 bases, with 12 bases between. In DNA form, the CDR3 reads TGCGCCAGCAGCTTTCAGACAGGAGACTCTGGAAACACCATATATTTT. Protein product: CASSFQTGDSGNTIYF. Combining the CDR3 with reference TRBV5-1 and TRBJ1-3 gives the whole variable domain KAGVTQTPRYLIKTRGQQVTLSCSPISGHRSVSWYQQTPGQGLQFLFEYFSETQRNKGNFPGRFSGRQFSNSRSEMNVSTLELGDSALYLCASSFQTGDSGNTIYFGEGSWLTVV.

This clone was recorded a few times. The rearrangement links TRBV21-1 to TRBJ2-7; the D call of TRBD2 is as the table states it, not checked on the DNA. TRBV21-1 is described as a pseudogene. CDR3 length equals 20 residues. The DNA for the CDR3 is TGTGCCAGCAGCAAGGGGGGGTGGCAGGGTAAGTATTACTCTTCCTACGAGCAGTACTTC. It specifies CASSKGGWQGKYYSSYEQYF.

CDR3 loop: CASSALRGLTEAFF. As DNA, the CDR3 is TGTGCCAGCAGCGCCTTGAGGGGGCTCACTGAAGCTTTCTTT. The chain uses TRBV7-3 and TRBJ1-1, with 7 bases identical to TRBD1. Germline V CDR1 and CDR2: SGHTA, FQGTGA. Unmatched junction bases numbered 7, after V lost 5 bases and J lost 4 bases. The CDR3 sequence is 14 residues long.

Written as DNA, the CDR3 is TGCAGTGGGCGGGGATCCTACGAGCAGTACTTC. This encodes CSGRGSYEQYF. The chain recombines TRBV20-1 with TRBJ2-7, with D perhaps matching TRBD2 (6 bases). CDR3 length: 11 amino acids. Germline V lookup: CDR1 DFQATT, CDR2 SNEGSKA (reference sequence). Trimming removed 7 bases from V and 1 base from J, with 8 bases in between.

V usage is TRBV6-1 and J usage is TRBJ1-2; no definite D call. The CDR3 runs to 14 residues. Trimming removed 0 bases from V and 7 bases from J, with 12 bases in between. Germline lookup yields CDR1 MNHNS and CDR2 SASEGT. Written as DNA, the CDR3 is TGTGCCAGCAGTGAAGCTGCGAGTTTATCTGGCTACACCTTC. It translates to CASSEAASLSGYTF.

The V gene is TRBV9, the J gene TRBJ2-7; 9 bases fit TRBD2. V shed 0 bases, J shed 3 bases, and the junction held 4 bases outside the gene matches. Looked up from germline, CDR1 is SGDLS and CDR2 is YYNGEE. This CDR3 spans 15 amino acids. CDR3 loop: CASSVGLAGSYEQYF. The CDR3, as DNA: TGTGCCAGCAGCGTAGGGCTAGCGGGAAGCTACGAGCAGTACTTC.

The gene calls are TRBV5-1 and TRBJ2-1, with 13 bases matching TRBD2. Per germline, CDR1 SGHRS and CDR2 YFSETQ. This CDR3 has 15 amino acids. V shed 2 bases and J 7 bases; nucleotides not matched to a gene: 3. CDR3 nucleotides: TGCGCCAGCAGCTTCGGACTAGCGGGAGTTAATGAGCAGTTCTTC. It specifies CASSFGLAGVNEQFF.

The chain combines TRBV7-9 with TRBJ2-1; TRBD2 aligns across 16 bases. CDR1 is SEHNR and CDR2 is FQNEAQ in the germline V gene (reference sequence). The CDR3 totals 17 residues. J was trimmed by 12 bases and V by 2 bases; bases with no gene match: 10. The CDR3 DNA reads TGTGCCAGCAGCTTAATAGGGACTAGCGGGAGGGACCAATGGCAGTTCTTC. This encodes CASSLIGTSGRDQWQFF.

The chain has TRBV3-1 (or the pseudogene TRBV3-2) and TRBJ2-7; 12 bases line up with TRBD1. V gave up 7 bases and J gave up 6 bases; unmatched junction bases: 7. CDR1 and CDR2 from the germline V gene are LGHDT and YNNKEL (reference sequence). This CDR3 comprises 14 residues. This CDR3 reads CASTVGQGAGEQYF. DNA for the CDR3: TGTGCCAGCACGGTGGGACAGGGGGCAGGCGAGCAGTACTTC.

The chain has TRBV29-1 and TRBJ2-3, with 8 bases fitting TRBD2. With 4 bases clipped from V and 7 bases from J, the junction kept 4 bases outside the gene matches. Germline CDR1 and CDR2: SQVTM and ANQGSEA. The CDR3 length is 12 residues. CDR3 loop: CSVGEREYTQYF. CDR3 DNA: TGCAGCGTTGGGGAGCGGGAGTATACGCAGTATTTT.

This rearrangement joins TRBV27 to TRBJ1-2; 7 bases fit TRBD1. Germline CDR1 is MNHEY and CDR2 is SMNVEV (reference sequence). The CDR3 length is 15 residues. V shed 5 bases and J 2 bases; nucleotides not matched to a gene: 8. The CDR3 loop is CASSKQTGVNYGYTF. CDR3 coding DNA: TGTGCCAGCAGTAAGCAAACAGGGGTAAACTATGGCTACACCTTC.

This sequence joins TRBV5-6 and TRBJ2-3, with 9 bases fitting TRBD1. The germline gives CDR1 SGHDT, CDR2 YYEEEE. The CDR3 extends over 18 amino acids. V was clipped by 4 bases and J by 4 bases; unmatched bases: 16. The CDR3 region has the DNA TGTGCCAGCAGCGCCGGACAGGGGAGTTTTGTCATGGCAGATACGCAGTATTTT. Translated: CASSAGQGSFVMADTQYF. The whole variable domain, remainder taken from reference TRBV5-6 and TRBJ2-3, is DAGVTQSPTHLIKTRGQQVTLRCSPKSGHDTVSWYQQALGQGPQFIFQYYEEEERQRGNFPDRFSGHQFPNYSSELNVNALLLGDSALYLCASSAGQGSFVMADTQYFGPGTRLTVL.

The rearrangement uses TRBV5-1 and TRBJ2-5; maybe TRBD2 (6 bases). CDR3 length: 15 residues. Deletions cut 5 bases from V and 0 bases from J, with 14 bases between. The germline gives CDR1 SGHRS, CDR2 YFSETQ. CDR3 sequence: CASSSDAGHQETQYF. In DNA form, the CDR3 reads TGCGCCAGCAGTTCCGACGCGGGGCACCAAGAGACCCAGTACTTC. The full variable domain, in which reference TRBV5-1 and TRBJ2-5 provide the parts outside the CDR3, is KAGVTQTPRYLIKTRGQQVTLSCSPISGHRSVSWYQQTPGQGLQFLFEYFSETQRNKGNFPGRFSGRQFSNSRSEMNVSTLELGDSALYLCASSSDAGHQETQYFGPGTRLLVL.

The chain recombines TRBV10-3 with TRBJ1-2; 11 bases map to TRBD1. Germline V gives CDR1 ENHRY, CDR2 SYGVKD. The CDR3 consists of 17 residues. V lost 5 bases to trimming and J lost 1 base; unmatched junction nucleotides: 9. CDR3 sequence reads: CAISYPGQGDNNYGYTF. DNA of the CDR3: TGTGCCATCAGTTATCCGGGACAGGGGGACAATAACTATGGCTACACCTTC.

Here the CDR3 reads CASSLDGPRGYTF. The CDR3 DNA reads TGCGCCAGCAGCTTGGATGGGCCCAGAGGCTACACCTTC. V is TRBV5-1 and J is TRBJ1-2; unclear D gene. The CDR3 runs 13 residues. Germline CDR1 reads SGHRS; CDR2 reads YFSETQ. Trimming took off 0 bases at V and 8 bases at J, with 11 bases between the two ends.